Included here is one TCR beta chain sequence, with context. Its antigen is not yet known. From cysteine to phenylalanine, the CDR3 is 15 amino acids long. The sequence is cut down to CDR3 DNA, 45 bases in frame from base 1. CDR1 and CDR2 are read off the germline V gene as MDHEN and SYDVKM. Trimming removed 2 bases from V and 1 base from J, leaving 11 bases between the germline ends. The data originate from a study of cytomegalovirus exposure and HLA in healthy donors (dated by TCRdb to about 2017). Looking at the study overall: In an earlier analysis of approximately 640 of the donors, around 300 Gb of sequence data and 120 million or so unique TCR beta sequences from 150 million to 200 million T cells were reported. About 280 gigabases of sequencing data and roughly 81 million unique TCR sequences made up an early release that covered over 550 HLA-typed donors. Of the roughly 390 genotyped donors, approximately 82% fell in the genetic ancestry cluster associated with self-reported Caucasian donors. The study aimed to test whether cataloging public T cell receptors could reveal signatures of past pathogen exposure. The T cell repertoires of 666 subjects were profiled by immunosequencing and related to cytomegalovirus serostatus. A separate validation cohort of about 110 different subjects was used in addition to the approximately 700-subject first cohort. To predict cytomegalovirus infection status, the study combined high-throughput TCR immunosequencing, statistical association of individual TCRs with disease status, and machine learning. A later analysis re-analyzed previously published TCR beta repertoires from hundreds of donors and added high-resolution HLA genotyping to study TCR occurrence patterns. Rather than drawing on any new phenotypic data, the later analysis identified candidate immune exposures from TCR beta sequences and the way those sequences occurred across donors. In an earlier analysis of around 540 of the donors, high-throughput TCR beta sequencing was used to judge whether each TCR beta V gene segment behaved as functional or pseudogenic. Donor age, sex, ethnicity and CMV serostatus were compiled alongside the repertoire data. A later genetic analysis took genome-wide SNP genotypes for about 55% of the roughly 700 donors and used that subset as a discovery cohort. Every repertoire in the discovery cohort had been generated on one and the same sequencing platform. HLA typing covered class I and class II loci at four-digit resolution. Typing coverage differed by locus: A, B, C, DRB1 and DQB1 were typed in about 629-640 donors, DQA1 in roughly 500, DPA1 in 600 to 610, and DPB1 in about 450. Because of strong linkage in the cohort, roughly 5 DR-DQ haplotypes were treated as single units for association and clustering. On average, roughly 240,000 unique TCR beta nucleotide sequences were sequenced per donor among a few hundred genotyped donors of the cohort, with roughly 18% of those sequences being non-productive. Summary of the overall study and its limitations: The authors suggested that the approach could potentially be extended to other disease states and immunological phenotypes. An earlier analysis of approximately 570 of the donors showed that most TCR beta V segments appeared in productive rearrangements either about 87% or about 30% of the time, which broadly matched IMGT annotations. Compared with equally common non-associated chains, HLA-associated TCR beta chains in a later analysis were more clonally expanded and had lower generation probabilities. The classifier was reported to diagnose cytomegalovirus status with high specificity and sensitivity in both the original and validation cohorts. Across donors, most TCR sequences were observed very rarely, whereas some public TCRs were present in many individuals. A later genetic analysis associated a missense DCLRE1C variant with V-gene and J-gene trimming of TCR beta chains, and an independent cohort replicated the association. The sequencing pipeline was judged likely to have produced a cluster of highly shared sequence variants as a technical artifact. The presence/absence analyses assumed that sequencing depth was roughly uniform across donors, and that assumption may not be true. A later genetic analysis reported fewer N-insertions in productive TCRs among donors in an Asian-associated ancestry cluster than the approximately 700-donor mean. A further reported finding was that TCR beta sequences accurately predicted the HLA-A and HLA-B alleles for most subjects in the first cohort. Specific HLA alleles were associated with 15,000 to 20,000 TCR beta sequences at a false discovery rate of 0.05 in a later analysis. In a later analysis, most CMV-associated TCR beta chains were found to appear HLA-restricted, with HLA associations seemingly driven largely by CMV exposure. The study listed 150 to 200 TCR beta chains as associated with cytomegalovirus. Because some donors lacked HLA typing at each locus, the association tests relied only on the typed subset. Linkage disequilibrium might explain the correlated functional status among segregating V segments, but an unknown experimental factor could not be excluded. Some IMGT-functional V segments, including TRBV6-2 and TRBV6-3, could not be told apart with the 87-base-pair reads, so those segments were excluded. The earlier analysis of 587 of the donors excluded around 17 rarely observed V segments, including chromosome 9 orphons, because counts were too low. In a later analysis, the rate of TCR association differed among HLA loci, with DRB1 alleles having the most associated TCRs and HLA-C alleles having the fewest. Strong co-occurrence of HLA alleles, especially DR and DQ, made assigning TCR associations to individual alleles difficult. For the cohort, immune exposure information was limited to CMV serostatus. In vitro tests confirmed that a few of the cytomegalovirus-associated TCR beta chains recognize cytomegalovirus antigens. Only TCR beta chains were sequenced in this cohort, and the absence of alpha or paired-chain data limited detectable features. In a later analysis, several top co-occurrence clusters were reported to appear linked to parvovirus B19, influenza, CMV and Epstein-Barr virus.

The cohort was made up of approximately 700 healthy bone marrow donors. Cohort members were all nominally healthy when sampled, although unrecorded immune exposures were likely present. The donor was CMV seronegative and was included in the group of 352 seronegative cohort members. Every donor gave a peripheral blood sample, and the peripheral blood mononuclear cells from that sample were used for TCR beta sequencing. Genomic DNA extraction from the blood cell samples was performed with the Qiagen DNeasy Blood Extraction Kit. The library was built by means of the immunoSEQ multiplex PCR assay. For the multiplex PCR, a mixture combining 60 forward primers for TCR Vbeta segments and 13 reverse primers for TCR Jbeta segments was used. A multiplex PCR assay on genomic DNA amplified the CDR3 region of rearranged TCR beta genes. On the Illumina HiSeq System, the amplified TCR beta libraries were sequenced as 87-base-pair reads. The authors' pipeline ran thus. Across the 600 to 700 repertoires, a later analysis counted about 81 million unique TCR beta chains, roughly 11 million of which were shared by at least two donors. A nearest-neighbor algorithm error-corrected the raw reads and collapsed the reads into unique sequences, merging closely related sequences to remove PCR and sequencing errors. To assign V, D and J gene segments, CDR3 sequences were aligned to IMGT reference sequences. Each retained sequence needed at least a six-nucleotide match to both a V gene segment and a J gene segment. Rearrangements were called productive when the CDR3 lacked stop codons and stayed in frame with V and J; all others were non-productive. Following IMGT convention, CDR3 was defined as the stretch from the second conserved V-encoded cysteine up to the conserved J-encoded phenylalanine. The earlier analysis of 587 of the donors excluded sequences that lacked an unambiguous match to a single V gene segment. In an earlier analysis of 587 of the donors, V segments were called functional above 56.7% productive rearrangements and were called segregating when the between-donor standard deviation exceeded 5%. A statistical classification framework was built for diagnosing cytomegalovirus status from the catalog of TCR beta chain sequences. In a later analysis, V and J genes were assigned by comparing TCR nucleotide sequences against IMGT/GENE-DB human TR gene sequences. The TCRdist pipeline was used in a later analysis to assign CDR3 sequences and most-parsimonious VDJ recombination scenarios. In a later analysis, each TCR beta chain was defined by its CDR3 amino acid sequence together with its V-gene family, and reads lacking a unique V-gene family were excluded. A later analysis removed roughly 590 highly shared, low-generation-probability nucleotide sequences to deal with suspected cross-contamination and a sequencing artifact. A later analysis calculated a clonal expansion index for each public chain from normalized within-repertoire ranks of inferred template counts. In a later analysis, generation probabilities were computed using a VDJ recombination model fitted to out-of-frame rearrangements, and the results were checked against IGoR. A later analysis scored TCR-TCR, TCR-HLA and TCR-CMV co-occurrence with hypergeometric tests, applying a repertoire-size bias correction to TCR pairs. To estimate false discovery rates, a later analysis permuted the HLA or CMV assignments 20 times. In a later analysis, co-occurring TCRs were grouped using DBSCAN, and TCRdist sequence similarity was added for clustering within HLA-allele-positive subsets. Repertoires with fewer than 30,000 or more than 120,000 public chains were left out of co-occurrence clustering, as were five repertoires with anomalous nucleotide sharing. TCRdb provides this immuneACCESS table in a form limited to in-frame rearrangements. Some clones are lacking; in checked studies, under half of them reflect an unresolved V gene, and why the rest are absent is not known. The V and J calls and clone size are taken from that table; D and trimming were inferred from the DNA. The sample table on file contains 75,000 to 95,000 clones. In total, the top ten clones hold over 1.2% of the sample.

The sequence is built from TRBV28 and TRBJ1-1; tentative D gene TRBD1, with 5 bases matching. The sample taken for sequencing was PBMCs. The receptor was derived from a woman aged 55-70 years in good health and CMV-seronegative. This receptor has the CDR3 CASSLTQVGNTEAFF. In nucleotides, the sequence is TGTGCCAGCAGTTTAACACAGGTGGGGAACACTGAAGCTTTCTTT. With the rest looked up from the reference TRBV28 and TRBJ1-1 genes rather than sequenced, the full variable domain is DVKVTQSSRYLVKRTGEKVFLECVQDMDHENMFWYRQDPGLGLRLIYFSYDVKMKEKGDIPEGYSVSREKKERFSLILESASTNQTSMYLCASSLTQVGNTEAFFGQGTRLTVV.